These 9 T cell receptor beta chains share one sample of origin, sequenced in a study of shared clonotypes between healthy human individuals. Here immunoSEQ multiplex PCR was the method, and the copy in TCRdb shows in-frame clones only, minus some. The sample lists approximately 2,200,000 clones, 85% to 95% occurring once. Positive CCR7 selection of CD45RO-negative cells yielded the naive CD8 cells, and terminally differentiated effector memory CD45RA+ cells were excluded. Material: naive CD8+ T cells from PBMCs. The receptors originated from a man in his late teens or twenties in good health. Some clones in this sample may be carry-over from other donors' samples.

A few counts support this clone. The gene calls are TRBV11-2 and TRBJ2-7; 9 positions match TRBD2. Germline CDR1 and CDR2: SGHAT and FQNNGV. The CDR3 has 16 residues. Trimming at V came to 5 bases and at J to 7 bases, leaving 15 bases not matched to a gene. For the CDR3, the DNA is TGTGCCAGCAGCGACCATAGCGGGAGCCCGTACGTTGAGCAGTACTTC. It codes for CASSDHSGSPYVEQYF.

This clone was seen a handful of times. This chain links TRBV21-1 with TRBJ1-5. TRBV21-1 is described as a pseudogene. The CDR3 is 14 amino acids. This CDR3 reads CASSPGSRGQPQHF. The CDR3 coding sequence is TGTGCCAGCAGCCCCGGGAGCAGGGGACAGCCCCAGCATTTT.

A remark on this clone: The same CDR3 arises from other DNA sequences in this sample as well. This chain uses TRBV27 with TRBJ2-7; no clear D. This CDR3 is 13 amino acids long. The V end lost 2 bases, the J end lost 0 bases, and 5 bases lay between the germline ends. CDR1 MNHEY and CDR2 SMNVEV come from the germline V gene (reference sequence). In DNA form, the CDR3 reads TGTGCCAGCAGTTTAAGCTTCTCCTACGAGCAGTACTTC. It encodes CASSLSFSYEQYF.

The chain couples TRBV7-9 to TRBJ2-3; weak D call: TRBD2 (6 bases). V lost 2 bases and J 0 bases, leaving 12 bases between the germline ends. The CDR3 consists of 16 residues. Germline V gene data show CDR1 as SEHNR and CDR2 as FQNEAQ (reference sequence). CDR3 coding DNA: TGTGCCAGCAGCTTATCCCCCGCGGGAAGCACAGATACGCAGTATTTT. This gives the protein CASSLSPAGSTDTQYF.

This sequence joins TRBV7-8 and TRBJ2-5, with D possibly matching TRBD2 (5 bases). Germline CDR1 is SGHVS and CDR2 is FQNEAQ. The V gene lost 5 bases and the J gene lost 5 bases, with 15 bases spanning the gap. The CDR3 sequence is 14 residues long. The CDR3 sequence is CASSAGFTGETQYF. The CDR3 DNA is TGTGCCAGCAGCGCTGGATTTACGGGGGAGACCCAGTACTTC.

This chain joins TRBV5-1 and TRBJ2-4; the match to TRBD1 covers 10 bases. Germline V CDR1 and CDR2: SGHRS, YFSETQ. This CDR3 contains 15 residues. The V gene end was trimmed by 0 bases and the J gene end by 7 bases; junction bases not matched to a gene: 4. The CDR3 nucleotides read TGCGCCAGCAGCTTGGATCGGACAGGGGGGAACATTCAGTACTTC. Amino acids: CASSLDRTGGNIQYF.

The gene calls are TRBV27 and TRBJ2-7, with 8 bases aligning to TRBD1. Germline V lookup: CDR1 MNHEY, CDR2 SMNVEV (reference sequence). This CDR3 spans 16 amino acids. V lost 4 bases to trimming and J lost 0 bases; unmatched junction nucleotides: 8. CDR3 residues: CASSSSWGQVSYEQYF. CDR3 DNA sequence: TGTGCCAGCAGTTCCAGCTGGGGACAGGTCTCCTACGAGCAGTACTTC.

This chain connects TRBV7-9 to TRBJ2-6; the D call may be TRBD1 or TRBD2 (6 bases each). The CDR3 extends over 17 amino acids. Between the trimmed V and J ends, which lost 5 bases and 0 bases, there was a span of 14 bases. Germline assignment: CDR1 SEHNR and CDR2 FQNEAQ (reference sequence). Here the CDR3 DNA reads TGTGCCAGCAGCGGGGGGCAGGGACGCTCTGGGGCCAACGTCCTGACTTTC. Its protein is CASSGGQGRSGANVLTF.

The rearrangement joins TRBV6-6 to TRBJ2-7; D gene unclear. The CDR3 runs to 14 residues. V lost 7 bases and J 2 bases, leaving 15 bases between the germline ends. Germline lookup yields CDR1 MNHNY and CDR2 SVGAGI (reference sequence). CDR3 nucleotide sequence: TGTGCCAGCACCCCTCGACCCCACCCCTACGAGCAGTACTTC. Residues: CASTPRPHPYEQYF.